The sample holds a few counts of the clone carrying this T cell receptor (beta chain). Antigen unknown. Individuals with ophthalmopathy presented a Clinical Activity Score of at least 3, a NOSPECS grade of at least 4 and a duration under 3 months. Diagnostic decisions used clinical symptoms, serum thyroxine and TRAb, thyroid ultrasound and orbital computed tomography. Authors of the study amplified TCR beta CDR3 regions from RNA transcripts. A set of HTBI primers served as the primers for a first-round RT-PCR of the TCR CDR3. TCRdb used MiXCR to reprocess the multiplex PCR reads, holding one entry per CDR3 protein. Among under 550,000 distinct CDR3 sequences listed, about 20% were seen once. The sample originates from a study of T cells in Graves' hyperthyroidism and ophthalmopathy. Study-level findings and limits: Ophthalmopathy was separated from stable hyperthyroidism by a 13 V-J model. Most clonotypes expanded in thyroid above 0.001 were likewise present in blood.

CDR3 size: 14 residues. Germline assignment: CDR1 DFQATT and CDR2 SNEGSKA (reference sequence). Trimming cost V 6 bases and J 0 bases; bases outside gene matches: 7. This receptor was obtained from a man aged 40-50 years with Graves' ophthalmopathy. The chain combines TRBV20-1 with TRBJ2-7, with 8 nucleotides matching TRBD2. Sequenced input: blood. CDR3 in amino acids: CSAELAVSSYEQYF. The CDR3 DNA follows: TGCAGTGCCGAACTAGCGGTCTCCTCCTACGAGCAGTACTTC.